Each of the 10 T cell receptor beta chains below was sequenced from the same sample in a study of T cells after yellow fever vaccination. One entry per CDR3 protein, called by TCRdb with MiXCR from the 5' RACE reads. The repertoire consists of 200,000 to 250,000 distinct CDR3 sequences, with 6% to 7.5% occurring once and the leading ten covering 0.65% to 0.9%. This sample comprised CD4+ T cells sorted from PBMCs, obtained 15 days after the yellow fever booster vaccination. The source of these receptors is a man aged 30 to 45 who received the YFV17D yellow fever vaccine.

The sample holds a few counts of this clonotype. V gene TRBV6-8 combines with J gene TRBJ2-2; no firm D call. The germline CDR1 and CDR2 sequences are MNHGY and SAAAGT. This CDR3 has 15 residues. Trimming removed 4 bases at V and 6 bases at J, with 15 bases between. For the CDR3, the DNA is TGTGCCAGCAGTTCCTCCCCTAGAGGTGCCGGGGAGCTGTTTTTT. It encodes CASSSSPRGAGELFF.

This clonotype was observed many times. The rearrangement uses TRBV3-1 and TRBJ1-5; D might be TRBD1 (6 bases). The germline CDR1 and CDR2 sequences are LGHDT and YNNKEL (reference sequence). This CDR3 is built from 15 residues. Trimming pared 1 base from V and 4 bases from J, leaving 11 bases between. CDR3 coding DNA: TGTGCCAGCAGCCAAGGCACAGGGTTTAATCAGCCCCAGCATTTT. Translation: CASSQGTGFNQPQHF.

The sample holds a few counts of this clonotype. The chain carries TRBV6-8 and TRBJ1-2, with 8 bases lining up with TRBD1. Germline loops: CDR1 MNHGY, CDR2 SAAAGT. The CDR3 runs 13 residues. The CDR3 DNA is TGTGATCGTTCCCCCAGGGGGCCCTATGGCTACACCTTC. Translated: CDRSPRGPYGYTF.

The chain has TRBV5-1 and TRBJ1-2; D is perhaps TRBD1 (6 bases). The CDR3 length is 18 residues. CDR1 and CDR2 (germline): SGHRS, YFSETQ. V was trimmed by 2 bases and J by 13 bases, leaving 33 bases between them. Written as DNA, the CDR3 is TGCGCCAGCAGCTTATCCGACCGGACAGTCCCGGATACTAGTGGGTTCACCTTC. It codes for CASSLSDRTVPDTSGFTF.

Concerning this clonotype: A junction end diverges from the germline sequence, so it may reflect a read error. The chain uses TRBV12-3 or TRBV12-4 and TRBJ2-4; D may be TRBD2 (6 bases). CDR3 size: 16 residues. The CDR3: CASSLEGRGANNIQYF. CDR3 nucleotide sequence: TGTGCCAGCAGTTTAGAGGGGCGGGGAGCCAACAACATTCAGTACTTC.

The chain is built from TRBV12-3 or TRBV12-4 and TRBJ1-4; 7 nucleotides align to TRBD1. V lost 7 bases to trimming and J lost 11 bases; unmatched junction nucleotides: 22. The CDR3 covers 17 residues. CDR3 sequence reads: CASTQGFRAYGTEKLFF. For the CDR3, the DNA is TGTGCCAGCACACAAGGATTCCGGGCTTACGGGACAGAGAAACTGTTTTTT.

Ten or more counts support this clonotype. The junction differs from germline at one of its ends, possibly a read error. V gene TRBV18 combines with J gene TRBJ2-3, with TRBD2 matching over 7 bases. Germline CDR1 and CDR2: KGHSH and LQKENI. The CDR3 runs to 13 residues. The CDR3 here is CACSTSLTDTQYF. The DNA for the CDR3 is TGTGCCTGCTCGACTAGCCTCACAGATACGCAGTATTTT. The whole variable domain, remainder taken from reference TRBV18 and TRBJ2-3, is NAGVMQNPRHLVRRRGQEARLRCSPMKGHSHVYWYRQLPEEGLKFMVYLQKENIIDESGMPKERFSAEFPKEGPSILRIQQVVRGDSAAYFCACSTSLTDTQYFGPGTRLTVL.

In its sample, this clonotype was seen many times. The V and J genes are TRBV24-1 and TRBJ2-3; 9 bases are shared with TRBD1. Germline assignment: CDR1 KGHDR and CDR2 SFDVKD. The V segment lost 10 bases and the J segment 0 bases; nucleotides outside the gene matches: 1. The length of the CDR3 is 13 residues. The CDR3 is CATGTGSTDTQYF. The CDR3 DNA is TGTGCCACGGGGACAGGGAGCACAGATACGCAGTATTTT.

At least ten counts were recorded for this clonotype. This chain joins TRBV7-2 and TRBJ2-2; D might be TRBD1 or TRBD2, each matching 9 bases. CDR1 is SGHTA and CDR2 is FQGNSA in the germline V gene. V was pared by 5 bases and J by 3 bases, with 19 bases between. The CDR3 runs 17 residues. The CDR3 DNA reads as TGTGCCAGCAGCCCTAGCGGGACAGGGCTGGACACCGGGGAGCTGTTTTTT. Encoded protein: CASSPSGTGLDTGELFF.

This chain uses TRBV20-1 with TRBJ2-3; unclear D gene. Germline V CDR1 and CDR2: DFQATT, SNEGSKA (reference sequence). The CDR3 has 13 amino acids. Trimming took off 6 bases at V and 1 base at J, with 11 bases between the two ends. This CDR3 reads CSAYPGGTDTQYF. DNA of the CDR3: TGCAGTGCCTACCCTGGAGGCACAGATACGCAGTATTTT.